The rows below give T cell receptor beta chains drawn from one sample of a study of T cells expressing NK-cell markers. TCRdb reanalyzed the 5' RACE reads and collapses them to one entry per CDR3 protein, without DNA. The sample table sets out some 440,000 distinct CDR3 sequences. The source material was blood T cells: a sorted CD56 or NKG2C T cell subset, CD4+ or CD8+ T cells, or bulk PBMC T cells (not recorded which). The source is a woman in her forties or fifties in good health. CDR3s include the opening cysteine and the closing phenylalanine or tryptophan.

v_call	j_call	cdr3_aa
TRBV29-1	TRBJ1-5	CSVIGEGGPQHF
TRBV6-6	TRBJ2-7	CASSNRDRAKNEQYF
TRBV19	TRBJ2-7	CASGRVASYEQYF
TRBV20-1	TRBJ2-2	CSARVGVGTSGRTGELFF
TRBV4-1	TRBJ2-7	CASSPGTSRGFYNEQYF
TRBV5-1	TRBJ2-7	CASSLVGDRGRYEQYF
TRBV11-2	TRBJ2-5	CASSLEASGSLKETQYF
TRBV7-9	TRBJ2-1	CASSFTARANNEQFF
TRBV4-1	TRBJ2-3	CASSQDGVRQADTQYF
TRBV25-1	TRBJ2-6	CASSELGQGTFSGANVLTF
TRBV12-3/TRBV12-4	TRBJ1-2	CASSPGTGVGSYTF
TRBV2	TRBJ2-1	CASSEGGEQFF
TRBV10-3	TRBJ2-3	CAIGETGGPIDTQYF
TRBV7-8	TRBJ1-1	CASSLQGLVTEAFF
TRBV6-5	TRBJ2-4	CASSYSHGAKNIQYF
TRBV3-1	TRBJ2-2	CASSLGLGELFF
TRBV12-3/TRBV12-4	TRBJ2-7	CASSLSQARDNSYEQYF
TRBV5-5	TRBJ2-1	CASSLLAGVVFF
TRBV27	TRBJ2-7	CASSFSGRAGYEQYF
TRBV12-3/TRBV12-4	TRBJ2-7	CASSLQGSYEQYF
TRBV21-1	TRBJ2-7	CASSKGNQYEQYF
TRBV5-1	TRBJ1-2	CASSLGDDTGYTF
TRBV12-3/TRBV12-4	TRBJ1-2	CASSLAVPYGYTF
TRBV5-1	TRBJ1-3	CASSLGHVNTIYF
TRBV3-1	TRBJ1-4	CASSQDLGINEKLFF
TRBV14	TRBJ2-3	CASRPAGGTDTQYF
TRBV27	TRBJ2-6	CASSHPGGGSVGANVLTF
TRBV3-1	TRBJ2-5	CASSKRRQEETQYF
TRBV6-1	TRBJ2-1	CASGRGLDYNEQFF
TRBV29-1	TRBJ1-2	CSVPSDRRNYGYTF
TRBV3-1	TRBJ1-4	CASSQLRGAAANEKLFF
TRBV7-8	TRBJ2-3	CASSLGLAGLDTQYF
TRBV5-1	TRBJ2-3	CASSVDRDRTDTQYF
TRBV12-3/TRBV12-4	TRBJ2-2	CASSPPGQGLFF
TRBV20-1	TRBJ2-4	CSARAPLSGRVGKNIQYF
TRBV5-1	TRBJ2-1	CASSPRQGTNNEQFF
TRBV20-1	TRBJ2-3	CSARTSGSHLEYF
TRBV20-1	TRBJ2-7	CSARELAGSRPAYEQYF
TRBV11-2	TRBJ2-7	CASSLQLAQYEQYF
TRBV5-1	TRBJ2-3	CASSSADTQYF
TRBV12-3/TRBV12-4	TRBJ2-1	CASRPGSLEQFF
TRBV29-1	TRBJ1-1	CSAGGRENTEAFF